This paragraph reports one TCR beta chain. Its antigen is still unknown. Base-call qualities are not available, and no considerably larger clone is one nucleotide away. The CDR3 contains 12 residues, cysteine and phenylalanine counted. The only DNA kept is the CDR3, 36 bases in frame from the first base. The germline V gene (reference sequence) gives CDR1 as MNHEY and CDR2 as SMNVEV. V loses 6 bases at its end and J loses 2 bases; junction bases beyond the gene matches: 0. TCR libraries were generated with the immunoSEQ multiplex PCR assay, using TCR-beta and/or TCR-alpha/delta assays for each sample. The amplified TCR libraries were sequenced on the Illumina high-throughput platform. Regarding the original processing steps: Clustering and dimensionality reduction relied on pairwise TCRdist distances among GMM-specific receptors from T cells that were either sorted ex vivo or expanded in vitro. Each clinical repertoire was scored by mean NN-distance, the average TCRdist to the nearest 10% of tetramer-positive reference sequences. GEM TCR motif frequency was calculated as the fraction of unique TCRs that matched known GEM sequences by V/J usage and CDR3 length. Linear discriminant analysis with leave-one-out cross-validation, implemented in scikit-learn, was used to classify active tuberculosis. This is the immuneACCESS table as TCRdb keeps it, with only in-frame sequences that have V and J called. A part of the clones is gone; compared with another copy, unresolved V genes explain less than half, and the rest is unexplained. The V and J calls and clone size were taken over from that table, and D and trimming were inferred from the DNA. This sample gives around 33,000 clones in total; roughly 93% of them show up just once. Of the sample, about 10% is held by the ten largest clones.

The sample is drawn from a study of T cells in tuberculosis (dated by TCRdb to the late 2010s). With regard to the full study: The study combined CD1B tetramers and high-throughput TCR immunosequencing to characterize T cells specific for the mycobacterial lipid antigen glucose monomycolate (GMM). With ten or so people per group, a South African clinical cohort compared IGRA-negative adolescents, IGRA-positive adolescents with latent tuberculosis, and adults with active tuberculosis. PBMC from active tuberculosis patients were archived either before standard anti-tuberculosis treatment began or within 7 days of its start.

The sample's time point label is to be understood as: new active TB diagnosis, blood taken before or within 7 days of starting treatment. Patients with active tuberculosis were defined as newly diagnosed, HIV-seronegative South African adults aged 18 years or older. Confirmation of active tuberculosis was based on positive sputum smear microscopy and/or a positive M. tuberculosis culture. Unsorted cryopreserved PBMC were immunosequenced, covering on average around 100,000 T cells per clinical donor. The paper as a whole reports these results and caveats: Smaller NN-distances were partly driven by shorter CDR3-alpha lengths in active tuberculosis patients, and statistical significance was not reached for the TCR-beta difference. Which clinical samples got chosen depended on the availability of cryopreserved specimens, and the active tuberculosis cases were adults, whereas the controls were adolescents. Compared with IGRA-negative controls, TCR-alpha repertoires from active tuberculosis had smaller mean NN-distances to GMM-specific TCRs, which suggests that these TCRs underwent clonal expansion. Using GEM motif frequencies, a classifier achieved roughly 72% accuracy, whereas a classifier built on the diverse GMM-specific repertoire got to 87% accuracy (AUROC more than 0.85).

The source was PBMCs, collected at tuberculosis diagnosis. The sequence is built from TRBV27 and TRBJ1-2; the central 7 bases match TRBD1. The source of this sequence is an adult with tuberculosis. The DNA is TGTGCCAGCAGACAGGGGAACTATGGCTACACCTTC. This yields the protein CASRQGNYGYTF.